These 24 T cell receptor beta chains were all obtained from the same sample, sequenced in a study of blood T cell repertoires in COVID-19. Some clones are missing from TCRdb's copy, which holds only in-frame ones; the method was immunoSEQ multiplex PCR. The sample consists of around 200,000 clones, approximately 90% of them appearing once. The sequenced material came from peripheral blood. These receptors all stem from a man in his fifties or sixties with acute or convalescent COVID-19.

CDR3: CASSDGTVRREQFF. The CDR3 coding sequence is TGTGCCAGCAGTGACGGGACAGTCCGGCGGGAGCAGTTCTTC. This sequence joins TRBV2 and TRBJ2-1; 7 bases are a match to TRBD1. Looked up from germline, CDR1 is SNHLY and CDR2 is FYNNEI. The CDR3 spans 14 residues. Germline trimming cut 3 bases from V and 10 bases from J; bases unmatched to any gene: 9.

The V gene is TRBV7-2, the J gene TRBJ1-1; D gene unclear. The CDR3 consists of 13 residues. V gave up 6 bases and J gave up 8 bases, with 16 bases separating them. The germline V gene has CDR1 SGHTA and CDR2 FQGNSA. CDR3 coding DNA: TGTGCCAGCAGTTTCTTTCAGGCTGGGGAAGCTTTCTTT. It yields the protein CASSFFQAGEAFF.

This clone was seen just once. V gene TRBV2 combines with J gene TRBJ1-1; TRBD1 matches at 8 bases. The CDR3 is 15 amino acids. Germline V gene data show CDR1 as SNHLY and CDR2 as FYNNEI. V lost 5 bases to trimming and J lost 8 bases; unmatched junction nucleotides: 13. The CDR3 coding sequence is TGTGCCAGCAGTACGGGTCCGAAACAGGGGGGGGAAGCTTTCTTT. Translation gives CASSTGPKQGGEAFF.

The chain uses TRBV4-1 and TRBJ1-6; weak D call: TRBD1 (5 bases). Germline loops: CDR1 MGHRA, CDR2 YSYEKL. Trimming shortened V by 6 bases and J by 7 bases, and 10 bases separated the two germline ends. CDR3 size: 13 residues. CDR3: CASRGQGNSPLHF. The CDR3 DNA follows: TGCGCCAGCAGGGGGCAGGGAAATTCACCCCTCCACTTT.

The chain couples TRBV2 to TRBJ1-5; D is unclear. CDR1 is SNHLY and CDR2 is FYNNEI in the germline V gene. CDR3 size: 14 residues. Trimming pared 5 bases from V and 7 bases from J, leaving 15 bases between. The CDR3 DNA reads as TGTGCCAGCAGTTTCGAGGGAGGAGGACAGCCCCAGCATTTT. It is translated as CASSFEGGGQPQHF.

V usage is TRBV18 and J usage is TRBJ1-1; possibly TRBD1 for D (6 bases). The CDR3 has 16 residues. V lost 3 bases and J 5 bases, leaving 19 bases between the germline ends. Per germline, CDR1 KGHSH and CDR2 LQKENI. CDR3 DNA sequence: TGTGCCAGCTCACCGCGTAACAGGGAGTTGGGGACTGAAGCTTTCTTT. This gives the protein CASSPRNRELGTEAFF.

The chain joins TRBV19 to TRBJ1-6; a possible D gene is TRBD1 (5 bases). This CDR3 is built from 17 residues. Deletions cut 1 base from V and 5 bases from J, with 15 bases between. CDR1 is LNHDA, CDR2 SQIVND, per germline (reference sequence). The CDR3 DNA sequence: TGTGCCAGTAGTATAGGCGCGGGGACGGATAATAATTCACCCCTCCACTTT. It translates to CASSIGAGTDNNSPLHF.

The J gene is TRBJ2-2, the V gene TRBV6-6; D call uncertain. Trimming took off 0 bases at V and 3 bases at J, with 8 bases between the two ends. This CDR3 contains 15 residues. Germline V gene sequence: CDR1 MNHNY, CDR2 SVGAGI (reference sequence). The CDR3 DNA reads as TGTGCCAGCAGTTACTCGAGGAAAGACACCGGGGAGCTGTTTTTT. Translating it yields CASSYSRKDTGELFF.

The chain joins TRBV3-1 (or the pseudogene TRBV3-2) to TRBJ1-2; D gene unclear. CDR3 size: 14 residues. The V end lost 4 bases, the J end lost 5 bases, and 14 bases lay between the germline ends. Germline CDR1 is LGHDT and CDR2 is YNNKEL (reference sequence). CDR3 sequence (DNA): TGTGCCAGCAGCCCGGGAGACTCGGTATATGGCTACACCTTC. This gives the protein CASSPGDSVYGYTF.

The J gene is TRBJ1-5, the V gene TRBV6-1, with a tentative D call TRBD1 (5 bases). CDR1 MNHNS and CDR2 SASEGT come from the germline V gene. Trimming left V 3 bases short and J 9 bases short, with 12 bases between. The CDR3 totals 13 residues. The CDR3 region has the DNA TGTGCCAGCAGTGACAGGACAATGCCGCCCCAGCATTTT. Protein product: CASSDRTMPPQHF.

V and J are TRBV27 and TRBJ2-2; tentative D call: TRBD2 (6 bases). Trimming left V 6 bases short and J 4 bases short, with 9 bases between. The germline gives CDR1 MNHEY, CDR2 SMNVEV (reference sequence). CDR3 length equals 13 residues. The CDR3 coding sequence is TGTGCCAGCAGGGGGGGTTCCACCGGGGAGCTGTTTTTT. It codes for CASRGGSTGELFF.

This sequence joins TRBV6-5 and TRBJ1-5; 7 nucleotides match TRBD1. J gave up 3 bases and V 4 bases, and 9 bases lay outside the gene matches. The CDR3 is made up of 16 amino acids. Germline loops: CDR1 MNHEY, CDR2 SVGAGI. CDR3 nucleotide sequence: TGTGCCAGCAGTTCCTCAGGACAGGCATCCAATCAGCCCCAGCATTTT. Residues: CASSSSGQASNQPQHF.

This clone was picked up a small number of times. The chain uses TRBV6-1 and TRBJ2-2; no reliable D call. Trimming removed 0 bases at V and 4 bases at J, with 15 bases between. Germline loops: CDR1 MNHNS, CDR2 SASEGT. CDR3 length: 17 amino acids. The CDR3 region is CASSEAAYYTPTGELFF. The CDR3 DNA follows: TGTGCCAGCAGTGAAGCTGCTTATTACACCCCCACCGGGGAGCTGTTTTTT.

This clone was counted once. At one end the junction does not follow the germline gene, possibly because of a read error. CDR3 in DNA: TGTGCCAGCTCAAGACAGTTGAACACTGAAGCTTTTTTT. It is translated as CASSRQLNTEAFF. The V gene is TRBV18, the J gene TRBJ1-1, with D tentatively TRBD1 (5 bases). Germline loops: CDR1 KGHSH, CDR2 LQKENI. The CDR3 loop spans 13 amino acids.

This clone was detected only once. This chain joins TRBV15 and TRBJ2-3; D unclear. Trimming removed 1 base at V and 0 bases at J, with 8 bases between. Germline V gene data show CDR1 as LNHNV and CDR2 as YYDKDF (reference sequence). The CDR3 loop spans 15 amino acids. The CDR3 DNA is TGTGCCACCAGCAGAGGAGGAGATAGCACAGATACGCAGTATTTT. Translated: CATSRGGDSTDTQYF.

The rearrangement joins TRBV7-4 to TRBJ1-1; D not resolved. Germline CDR1 reads SGHVT; CDR2 reads SQSDAQ. Trimming removed 5 bases from V and 3 bases from J, with 16 bases in between. The CDR3 loop spans 15 amino acids. CDR3 loop: CASSPSPKPDTEAFF. The CDR3 nucleotides read TGTGCCAGCAGCCCGAGCCCGAAGCCGGACACTGAAGCTTTCTTT.

The chain joins TRBV5-1 to TRBJ1-2, with 7 positions matching TRBD1. The CDR3 extends over 17 amino acids. V dropped 3 bases and J dropped 1; count of bases not matched to a gene: 12. Germline loops: CDR1 SGHRS, CDR2 YFSETQ. CDR3 coding DNA: TGCGCCAGCAGCTCACAGGGGTTAAGTTCGGGTAACTATGGCTACACCTTC. Amino acid sequence: CASSSQGLSSGNYGYTF.

This chain links TRBV5-1 with TRBJ1-5; D unresolved. Trimming stripped 1 base from V and 0 bases from J, with 8 bases between. Germline CDR1 SGHRS, CDR2 YFSETQ. The CDR3 is 15 residues long. In DNA, the CDR3 is TGCGCCAGCAGCTTGAGAGGAGATAGCAATCAGCCCCAGCATTTT. Residues: CASSLRGDSNQPQHF.

The chain has TRBV6-1 and TRBJ2-7; TRBD1 agrees at 7 bases. Trimming took 0 bases from V and 2 from J; bases not matched to a gene: 13. Germline loops: CDR1 MNHNS, CDR2 SASEGT. The CDR3 spans 18 residues. CDR3 amino acids: CASSEAWELGTVPYEQYF. The CDR3 region has the DNA TGTGCCAGCAGTGAAGCTTGGGAGCTCGGGACAGTACCCTACGAGCAGTACTTC.

This chain joins TRBV19 and TRBJ2-3, with 11 bases matching TRBD2. The CDR3 contains 15 residues. The trim removed 6 bases at V and 6 bases at J, leaving 8 bases unmatched. Germline assignment: CDR1 LNHDA and CDR2 SQIVND (reference sequence). CDR3 residues: CASRDTSGGGDTQYF. The CDR3 nucleotides are TGTGCCAGTAGAGATACTAGCGGGGGCGGGGATACGCAGTATTTT.

The rearrangement links TRBV5-1 to TRBJ1-2, with 9 bases matching TRBD1. The CDR3 consists of 13 residues. Germline CDR1 and CDR2: SGHRS and YFSETQ. J lost 8 bases, V lost 2 bases, and 4 bases had no gene match. CDR3 loop: CASSLQGAEGYTF. The CDR3, as DNA: TGCGCCAGCAGCTTACAGGGGGCGGAGGGCTACACCTTC.

V is TRBV18 and J is TRBJ1-6; 9 bases match TRBD1. Germline V gives CDR1 KGHSH, CDR2 LQKENI. The CDR3 runs 19 residues. V shed 2 bases and J 0 bases; nucleotides not matched to a gene: 8. DNA of the CDR3: TGTGCCAGCTCACCAATACAGGGGGCCCTGAGCTCCTATAATTCACCCCTCCACTTT. Translated, it gives CASSPIQGALSSYNSPLHF.

This chain uses TRBV18 with TRBJ2-7; D is unresolved. The length of the CDR3 is 15 residues. Trimming pared 0 bases from V and 6 bases from J, leaving 15 bases between. From germline, CDR1 is KGHSH and CDR2 LQKENI. This CDR3 reads CASSPPGGPRGEQYF. In DNA form, the CDR3 reads TGTGCCAGCTCACCACCGGGTGGCCCCCGAGGCGAGCAGTACTTC. The entire variable domain, with the rest obtained from reference TRBV18 and TRBJ2-7, is as follows: NAGVMQNPRHLVRRRGQEARLRCSPMKGHSHVYWYRQLPEEGLKFMVYLQKENIIDESGMPKERFSAEFPKEGPSILRIQQVVRGDSAAYFCASSPPGGPRGEQYFGPGTRLTVT.

V and J are TRBV5-5 and TRBJ2-6; D may be TRBD2 (5 bases). There are 18 residues in the CDR3. The ends were cut back, 2 bases at V and 0 bases at J, with 15 bases in the middle. The germline gives CDR1 SGHKS, CDR2 YYEKEE (reference sequence). The CDR3 DNA sequence: TGTGCCAGCAGCTTAGGCTTAACGGGAAGCTCTGGGGCCAACGTCCTGACTTTC. Translating gives CASSLGLTGSSGANVLTF.